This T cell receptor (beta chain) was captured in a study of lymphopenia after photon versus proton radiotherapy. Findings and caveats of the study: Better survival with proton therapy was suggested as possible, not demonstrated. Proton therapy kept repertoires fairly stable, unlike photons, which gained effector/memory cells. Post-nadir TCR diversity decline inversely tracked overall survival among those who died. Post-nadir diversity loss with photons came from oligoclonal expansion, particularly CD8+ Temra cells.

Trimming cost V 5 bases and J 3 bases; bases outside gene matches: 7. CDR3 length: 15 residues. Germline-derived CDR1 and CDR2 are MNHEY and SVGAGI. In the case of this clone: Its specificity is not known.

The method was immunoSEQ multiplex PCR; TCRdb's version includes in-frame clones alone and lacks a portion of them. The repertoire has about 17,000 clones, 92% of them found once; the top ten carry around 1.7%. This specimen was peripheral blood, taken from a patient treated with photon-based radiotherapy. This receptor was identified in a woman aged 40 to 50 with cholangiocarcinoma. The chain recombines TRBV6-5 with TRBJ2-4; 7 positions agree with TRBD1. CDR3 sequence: CASSGTGVGKNIQYF. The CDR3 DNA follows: TGTGCCAGCAGTGGAACAGGGGTGGGCAAAAACATTCAGTACTTC.